This T cell receptor beta chain was documented in a study of T-cell memory formation after mild COVID-19. Background on the study: TCR clusters were mostly donor specific. Broader study findings: Most CD4+ clones that shrank were in CM and EM, while CD8+ ones turned up in EMRA.

Sample barcodes and UMIs were carried by the TCR alpha and TCR beta cDNA libraries that 5'RACE generated with constant-segment primers. TCRdb fed the 5' RACE reads into MiXCR, producing one record per CDR3 protein. The table records hundreds of thousands of distinct CDR3 sequences, about 22% of them present only once. This clonotype was seen more than once but under ten times. Its antigen is not identified. This CDR3 spans 15 amino acids. Germline assignment: CDR1 ENHRY and CDR2 SYGVKD. V shed 4 bases, J shed 5 bases, and the junction held 3 bases outside the gene matches. V gene TRBV10-3 combines with J gene TRBJ2-5; TRBD2 matches at 14 bases. This clonotype originated in an adult woman who had mild COVID-19 (a few samples of this study predate the infection). Cell type and time point are not known. The sequenced sample consisted of PBMCs or a T cell subset sorted from them (not recorded which). The CDR3 region has the DNA TGTGCCATCAGTGTGGGGACTAGCGGGAGTGAGACCCAGTACTTC. Protein: CAISVGTSGSETQYF.